Shown below are 18 T cell receptor beta chains from a single sample sequenced in a study of blood T cell repertoires in COVID-19. Assay: immunoSEQ multiplex PCR; the TCRdb copy retains only in-frame clones and omits some. The table records around 290,000 clones, approximately 88% of them present only once. Sequencing was carried out using PBMCs or T cells enriched from blood (not recorded which). The receptor set was obtained from a woman aged 25 to 39 who had recovered from COVID-19.

The chain employs TRBV18 and TRBJ2-1, with 7 bases identical to TRBD1. The V gene end was trimmed by 2 bases and the J gene end by 5 bases; junction bases not matched to a gene: 9. CDR1 is KGHSH and CDR2 is LQKENI in the germline V gene. This CDR3 has 16 amino acids. The CDR3 DNA sequence: TGTGCCAGCTCACCAAGGGGGCGCATTCCCGACAATGAGCAGTTCTTC. Translation gives CASSPRGRIPDNEQFF.

This clone was picked up a small number of times. The chain is built from TRBV27 and TRBJ1-6; maybe TRBD1 (5 bases). The germline V and J ends were trimmed by 7 bases and 11 bases, with 12 bases remaining between them. Germline CDR1 MNHEY, CDR2 SMNVEV (reference sequence). The CDR3 runs to 12 residues. The CDR3 spells CASTDSFTPLHF. CDR3 nucleotide sequence: TGTGCCAGCACCGACAGTTTTACACCCCTCCACTTT.

The gene calls are TRBV6-5 and TRBJ1-2, with 7 bases fitting TRBD1. With V trimmed by 4 bases and J by 4 bases, 9 bases remained unmatched. The CDR3 is 15 amino acids. The germline CDR1 and CDR2 sequences are MNHEY and SVGAGI. For the CDR3, the DNA is TGTGCCAGCAGTTCCCATGACAGGGTTGGCTATGGCTACACCTTC. As protein: CASSSHDRVGYGYTF.

The chain is built from TRBV5-5 and TRBJ2-7; 11 nucleotides line up with TRBD1. The CDR3 runs to 16 residues. Germline assignment: CDR1 SGHKS and CDR2 YYEKEE (reference sequence). Germline trimming cut 0 bases from V and 4 bases from J; bases unmatched to any gene: 6. The CDR3 spells CASSLGAGQGVYEQYF. CDR3 bases: TGTGCCAGCAGCTTGGGGGCGGGACAGGGGGTGTACGAGCAGTACTTC.

The chain uses TRBV5-1 and TRBJ2-2; D is unclear. The CDR3 runs 15 residues. Germline V gives CDR1 SGHRS, CDR2 YFSETQ. Trimming removed 5 bases at V and 4 bases at J, with 15 bases between. CDR3 DNA: TGCGCCAGCAGAAGTGAAAAGAGACTCACCGGGGAGCTGTTTTTT. Protein sequence: CASRSEKRLTGELFF.

The V and J genes are TRBV10-2 and TRBJ2-1, with D possibly matching TRBD1 (5 bases). The ends were cut back, 7 bases at V and 5 bases at J, with 27 bases in the middle. The germline CDR1 and CDR2 sequences are WSHSY and SAAADI. The CDR3 contains 18 residues. CDR3 sequence reads: CASIQVDRGLRSNNEQFF. In nucleotides, the CDR3 is TGCGCCAGCATTCAAGTCGATAGGGGTTTGCGTTCGAACAATGAGCAGTTCTTC.

V is TRBV7-2 and J is TRBJ1-1; D is unresolved. The germline V gene has CDR1 SGHTA and CDR2 FQGNSA. This CDR3 contains 14 residues. Trimming stripped 1 base from V and 4 bases from J, with 10 bases between. Written as DNA, the CDR3 is TGTGCCAGCAGCTTAGTGCACGTGAGCACTGAAGCTTTCTTT. It translates to CASSLVHVSTEAFF.

V and J are TRBV28 and TRBJ1-3; possible D gene TRBD1, 6 bases. With 6 bases removed from V and 10 bases from J, the gap between germline ends came to 25 bases. CDR1 is MDHEN and CDR2 is SYDVKM in the germline V gene. The CDR3 runs to 16 residues. The DNA of the CDR3 is TGTGCCAGCAGGACCCAGGGGCCGGCTCTGGAACGAACCATATATTTT. It encodes CASRTQGPALERTIYF.

This rearrangement joins TRBV19 to TRBJ1-5; a weak D match, TRBD1 (5 bases). Trimming shortened V by 3 bases and J by 2 bases, and 11 bases separated the two germline ends. Germline V lookup: CDR1 LNHDA, CDR2 SQIVND (reference sequence). The CDR3 loop spans 15 amino acids. The CDR3 reads CASSMPGGGNQPQHF. The CDR3 DNA follows: TGTGCCAGTAGTATGCCGGGAGGGGGCAATCAGCCCCAGCATTTT.

The V gene is TRBV4-3, the J gene TRBJ1-2, with 10 bases fitting TRBD1. The CDR3 is 13 amino acids. Germline V gene lookup returns CDR1 LGHNA and CDR2 YSLEER. The J segment lost 7 bases and the V segment lost 3 bases, leaving 2 bases of the junction unmatched. CDR3 region: CASSHRTGGGYTF. The CDR3 DNA reads as TGCGCCAGCAGCCATCGGACAGGGGGTGGCTACACCTTC.

The rearrangement links TRBV9 to TRBJ2-7; a weak D match, TRBD2 (5 bases). Germline assignment: CDR1 SGDLS and CDR2 YYNGEE. The CDR3 is made up of 15 amino acids. Trimming took off 1 base at V and 2 bases at J, with 13 bases between the two ends. The CDR3 DNA follows: TGTGCCAGCAGCGTATTTGGCGGGTCGGCCTACGAGCAGTACTTC. Encoded protein: CASSVFGGSAYEQYF.

V usage is TRBV5-5 and J usage is TRBJ1-3; D not certain. V lost 1 base to trimming and J lost 7 bases, with 18 bases between them. The CDR3 runs to 16 residues. CDR1 is SGHKS and CDR2 is YYEKEE in the germline V gene (reference sequence). CDR3 protein: CASSLTASSVWNTIYF. The CDR3 region has the DNA TGTGCCAGCAGCTTGACCGCGTCCTCCGTTTGGAACACCATATATTTT.

V gene TRBV19 combines with J gene TRBJ2-1; 10 nucleotides match TRBD2. V was clipped by 7 bases and J by 0 bases; unmatched bases: 12. Germline loops: CDR1 LNHDA, CDR2 SQIVND (reference sequence). The CDR3 runs to 18 residues. The CDR3 reads CASNVEAGGPGSYNEQFF. The CDR3 DNA follows: TGTGCCAGTAATGTGGAAGCGGGAGGGCCGGGCTCCTACAATGAGCAGTTCTTC.

V gene TRBV5-1 combines with J gene TRBJ1-2, with 10 bases matching TRBD1. Germline V gives CDR1 SGHRS, CDR2 YFSETQ. J was trimmed by 2 bases and V by 4 bases; bases with no gene match: 14. CDR3 length equals 18 residues. CDR3 sequence: CASSNRDRDRGGNYGYTF. CDR3 nucleotide sequence: TGCGCCAGCAGCAACCGCGACCGGGACAGGGGCGGCAACTATGGCTACACCTTC.

The chain combines TRBV9 with TRBJ2-1, with TRBD1 matching 7 bases. The CDR3 consists of 16 residues. With V trimmed by 3 bases and J by 3 bases, 9 bases remained unmatched. Germline V gene data show CDR1 as SGDLS and CDR2 as YYNGEE. CDR3 loop: CASSATTGTDYNEQFF. As DNA, the CDR3 is TGTGCCAGCAGCGCCACCACCGGGACAGACTACAATGAGCAGTTCTTC.

This clone occurred once. The rearrangement joins TRBV5-5 to TRBJ1-2, with TRBD1 matching 8 bases. The V gene end was trimmed by 0 bases and the J gene end by 7 bases; junction bases not matched to a gene: 5. The CDR3 sequence is 14 residues long. Germline lookup yields CDR1 SGHKS and CDR2 YYEKEE (reference sequence). CDR3 DNA: TGTGCCAGCAGCTTGGTAACAGGGGGAAGTGGCTACACCTTC. It is translated as CASSLVTGGSGYTF.

The rearrangement joins TRBV6-2 or TRBV6-3 to TRBJ2-5, with D unclear. The CDR3 consists of 13 residues. Germline CDR1 and CDR2: MNHEY and SVGEGT. The germline V and J ends were trimmed by 6 bases and 2 bases, with 10 bases remaining between them. CDR3 region: CASSPEWQETQYF. The CDR3 DNA reads TGTGCCAGCAGCCCCGAGTGGCAAGAGACCCAGTACTTC.

This clone has just one count. The V gene is TRBV2, the J gene TRBJ1-2; D is perhaps TRBD1 (6 bases). This CDR3 comprises 16 residues. V was trimmed by 0 bases and J by 5 bases, leaving 16 bases between them. CDR1 and CDR2 from the germline V gene are SNHLY and FYNNEI. DNA for the CDR3: TGTGCCAGCAGTGAAGCTCCTTCACAGGGCCTATATGGCTACACCTTC. Translating it yields CASSEAPSQGLYGYTF.